Presented here are 22 T cell receptor beta chains from one specimen sequenced in a study of cytomegalovirus exposure and HLA in healthy donors. PCR was performed using 60 Vbeta and 13 Jbeta primers. Here immunoSEQ multiplex PCR was the method, and the copy in TCRdb shows in-frame clones only, minus some. The sample consists of about 160,000 clones, approximately 70% of them appearing once. The sample taken for sequencing was PBMCs. The source is a man aged 35-49 years in good health and CMV-seropositive.

The V call is TRBV5-4, the J call TRBJ1-1; tentative D call: TRBD1 (5 bases). The V end lost 1 base, the J end lost 4 bases, and 14 bases lay between the germline ends. Germline loops: CDR1 SGHNT, CDR2 YYREEE (reference sequence). CDR3 length: 15 amino acids. The CDR3 bases are TGTGCCAGCAGCTTGCGGTCAGGGAGGATCACTGAAGCTTTCTTT. Encoded protein: CASSLRSGRITEAFF.

This sequence joins TRBV7-9 and TRBJ2-7, with a weak D call TRBD1 (6 bases). Trimming removed 5 bases at V and 1 base at J, with 15 bases between. CDR3 length equals 15 residues. From germline, CDR1 is SEHNR and CDR2 FQNEAQ (reference sequence). CDR3 nucleotides: TGTGCCAGCAGCCAAGGACAGATATCGTCCTACGAGCAGTACTTC. This gives the protein CASSQGQISSYEQYF. Drawing the rest from reference TRBV7-9 and TRBJ2-7, the complete variable domain is DTGVSQNPRHKITKRGQNVTFRCDPISEHNRLYWYRQTLGQGPEFLTYFQNEAQLEKSRLLSDRFSAERPKGSFSTLEIQRTEQGDSAMYLCASSQGQISSYEQYFGPGTRLTVT.

V gene TRBV29-1 combines with J gene TRBJ2-1; D is perhaps TRBD2 (6 bases). V shed 6 bases and J shed 9 bases, with 15 bases lying between them. The germline V gene has CDR1 SQVTM and CDR2 ANQGSEA. The CDR3 is made up of 12 amino acids. The CDR3: CSVSRKEGEQFF. In nucleotides, the CDR3 is TGCAGCGTATCCCGTAAGGAGGGTGAGCAGTTCTTC.

The rearrangement links TRBV4-3 to TRBJ1-2, with TRBD1 matching over 8 bases. CDR1 is LGHNA and CDR2 is YSLEER in the germline V gene. The CDR3 loop spans 16 amino acids. V lost 0 bases and J lost 8; bases outside the gene matches: 11. The CDR3 reads CASSQDHGRGRRGYTF. As DNA, the CDR3 is TGCGCCAGCAGCCAAGATCACGGCAGGGGGCGCCGGGGCTACACCTTC.

CDR3 sequence reads: CASMRSETQYF. The CDR3 coding sequence is TGTGCCAGCATGAGGTCCGAGACCCAGTACTTC. The chain links TRBV7-2 to TRBJ2-5; D call uncertain. This CDR3 has 11 amino acids. V gave up 7 bases and J gave up 5 bases, with 8 bases separating them. CDR1 SGHTA and CDR2 FQGNSA come from the germline V gene. Filled out from reference TRBV7-2 and TRBJ2-5, the complete variable domain reads GAGVSQSPSNKVTEKGKDVELRCDPISGHTALYWYRQSLGQGLEFLIYFQGNSAPDKSGLPSDRFSAERTGGSVSTLTIQRTQQEDSAVYLCASMRSETQYFGPGTRLLVL.

The chain carries TRBV4-3 and TRBJ1-5, with 7 bases lining up with TRBD1. Germline CDR1 is LGHNA and CDR2 is YSLEER. With V trimmed by 5 bases and J by 6 bases, 7 bases remained unmatched. The CDR3 is 14 amino acids. The DNA for the CDR3 is TGCGCCAGCAGCTACGGGACAGTCTCTCAGCCCCAGCATTTT. Its protein is CASSYGTVSQPQHF.

The chain joins TRBV11-2 to TRBJ2-5, with a weak D call TRBD2 (7 bases). Trimming left V 5 bases short and J 1 base short, with 8 bases between. The CDR3 loop spans 13 amino acids. Germline-derived CDR1 and CDR2 are SGHAT and FQNNGV. In nucleotides, the CDR3 is TGTGCCAGCAGCAGGGGGGGCCAAGAGACCCAGTACTTC. Protein sequence: CASSRGGQETQYF.

The chain carries TRBV19 and TRBJ1-6; D call uncertain. Germline assignment: CDR1 LNHDA and CDR2 SQIVND (reference sequence). The CDR3 has 15 residues. Between the trimmed V and J ends, which lost 9 bases and 0 bases, there was a span of 12 bases. This CDR3 reads CASSGGSSYNSPLHF. CDR3 in DNA: TGTGCCAGCTCCGGTGGGAGCTCCTATAATTCACCCCTCCACTTT.

This clone occurred a few times. The chain combines TRBV4-1 with TRBJ1-5, with 8 bases aligning to TRBD1. V shed 0 bases, J shed 1 base, and the junction held 8 bases outside the gene matches. CDR1 is MGHRA and CDR2 is YSYEKL in the germline V gene. CDR3 size: 18 residues. CDR3 amino acids: CASSQDPGQGASNQPQHF. The CDR3 coding sequence is TGCGCCAGCAGCCAAGATCCGGGCCAGGGGGCGAGCAATCAGCCCCAGCATTTT.

The V gene is TRBV6-5, the J gene TRBJ1-4; a possible D gene is TRBD1 (6 bases). This CDR3 comprises 13 residues. From germline, CDR1 is MNHEY and CDR2 SVGAGI. Trimming took 2 bases from V and 8 from J, leaving 9 bases between them. The CDR3, as DNA: TGTGCCAGCAGTTACGGGCAGGGGGAAAAACTGTTTTTT. Translation: CASSYGQGEKLFF.

CDR3 residues: CSARQGRQETQYF. In nucleotides, the CDR3 is TGCAGCGCCCGACAGGGACGGCAAGAGACCCAGTACTTC. This chain connects TRBV29-1 to TRBJ2-5; 7 nucleotides agree with TRBD1. The V gene end was trimmed by 7 bases and the J gene end by 2 bases; junction bases not matched to a gene: 7. CDR1 SQVTM and CDR2 ANQGSEA come from the germline V gene. The CDR3 extends over 13 amino acids.

The V call is TRBV2, the J call TRBJ2-1, with D unclear. The CDR3 runs to 10 residues. V dropped 6 bases and J dropped 5 bases, with 2 bases sitting between them. Per germline, CDR1 SNHLY and CDR2 FYNNEI. The CDR3 is CASSNNEQFF. The CDR3 DNA reads TGTGCCAGCAGCAACAATGAGCAGTTCTTC. The whole variable domain, remainder taken from reference TRBV2 and TRBJ2-1, is EPEVTQTPSHQVTQMGQEVILRCVPISNHLYFYWYRQILGQKVEFLVSFYNNEISEKSEIFDDQFSVERPDGSNFTLKIRSTKLEDSAMYFCASSNNEQFFGPGTRLTVL.

The rearrangement joins TRBV10-3 to TRBJ2-1, with 8 positions matching TRBD2. The CDR3 is 17 residues long. Losses at the gene ends were 5 bases for V and 1 base for J; bases not matched to a gene: 10. The germline V gene has CDR1 ENHRY and CDR2 SYGVKD. The CDR3 is CAISTPRAGGSYNEQFF. Here the CDR3 DNA reads TGTGCCATCAGTACTCCGCGGGCGGGGGGTTCCTACAATGAGCAGTTCTTC.

V is TRBV2 and J is TRBJ2-5; D call uncertain. The CDR3 spans 13 residues. Germline V lookup: CDR1 SNHLY, CDR2 FYNNEI. Trimming took 5 bases from V and 5 from J, leaving 12 bases between them. This CDR3 is CASSPRVEETQYF. Here the CDR3 DNA reads TGTGCCAGCAGTCCCCGGGTCGAGGAGACCCAGTACTTC.

The V and J genes are TRBV2 and TRBJ1-1; no clear D. The V gene lost 4 bases and the J gene lost 11 bases, with 17 bases spanning the gap. CDR3 size: 13 residues. Germline V CDR1 and CDR2: SNHLY, FYNNEI. The chain's CDR3 is CASSVDPPFGAFF. Here the CDR3 DNA reads TGTGCCAGCAGTGTGGATCCGCCCTTCGGGGCTTTCTTT.

The chain has TRBV6-6 and TRBJ1-5; tentatively, D is TRBD1 (6 bases). Trimming pared 5 bases from V and 5 bases from J, leaving 13 bases between. This CDR3 has 14 amino acids. Germline CDR1 is MNHNY and CDR2 is SVGAGI (reference sequence). CDR3 nucleotide sequence: TGTGCCAGCAGTGGCGCAGGGGTTCATCAGCCCCAGCATTTT. Translated: CASSGAGVHQPQHF.

The chain carries TRBV10-1 and TRBJ1-2; the D gene is possibly TRBD1 (5 bases). The V gene lost 6 bases and the J gene lost 7 bases, with 15 bases spanning the gap. The germline CDR1 and CDR2 sequences are WNHNN and SYGVQD (reference sequence). CDR3 size: 13 residues. CDR3 sequence reads: CASRVKGDFGYTF. The CDR3 DNA reads TGCGCCAGCAGAGTGAAAGGGGATTTTGGCTACACCTTC.

The CDR3 protein is CASSARGQGSSEQYF. CDR3 coding DNA: TGTGCCAGCAGCGCGCGAGGACAGGGGTCGTCCGAGCAGTACTTC. The V gene is TRBV11-1, the J gene TRBJ2-7, with TRBD1 matching over 9 bases. The CDR3 length is 15 residues. V dropped 5 bases and J dropped 6; count of bases not matched to a gene: 11. The germline V gene has CDR1 SGHAT and CDR2 FQDESV (reference sequence).

The chain employs TRBV7-9 and TRBJ2-1, with 10 bases lining up with TRBD2. Germline V gene data show CDR1 as SEHNR and CDR2 as FQNEAQ (reference sequence). Unmatched junction bases numbered 11, after V lost 2 bases and J lost 4 bases. This CDR3 is 18 amino acids long. CDR3 coding DNA: TGTGCCAGCAGCTTACTGGGGGAAGAGCGGGGGGGTTACAATGAGCAGTTCTTC. It specifies CASSLLGEERGGYNEQFF.

This chain links TRBV30 with TRBJ2-5; D uncertain. From germline, CDR1 is GTSNPN and CDR2 SVGIG (reference sequence). The CDR3 sequence is 12 residues long. V lost 0 bases to trimming and J lost 5 bases, with 7 bases between them. CDR3 sequence reads: CAWSVIVETQYF. In DNA form, the CDR3 reads TGTGCCTGGAGTGTAATAGTGGAGACCCAGTACTTC.

The J gene is TRBJ2-3, the V gene TRBV6-5; 11 bases are shared with TRBD2. Germline V gene sequence: CDR1 MNHEY, CDR2 SVGAGI. There are 15 residues in the CDR3. The V gene end was trimmed by 4 bases and the J gene end by 4 bases; junction bases not matched to a gene: 4. The CDR3 sequence: CASSSLAGGADTQYF. Here the CDR3 DNA reads TGTGCCAGCAGTTCCCTAGCGGGGGGCGCAGATACGCAGTATTTT.

The chain combines TRBV18 with TRBJ1-1; D gene unclear. This CDR3 region has 16 residues. CDR1 is KGHSH, CDR2 LQKENI, per germline. Trimming pared 3 bases from V and 0 bases from J, leaving 14 bases between. The CDR3 DNA reads as TGTGCCAGCTCACCGAGGAGTACTAACATGAACACTGAAGCTTTCTTT. Encoded protein: CASSPRSTNMNTEAFF.